This TCR beta chain was found in a study of molecular identifiers for immune sequencing clone quantification. TCRdb recomputed calls from the PCR reads with MiXCR, one row per CDR3 protein. The top ten clones hold around 0.79% of a sample with about 510,000 distinct CDR3 sequences, under 30% of them seen once. CDR3 length: 17 residues. The V and J ends lost 4 bases and 5 bases respectively, with 24 bases between them. The V gene's germline CDR1 is SGHAT and CDR2 FQNNGV. This chain connects TRBV11-2 to TRBJ2-7; D perhaps matches TRBD1 (6 bases). The clonotype was recovered from a human donor in good health. Some libraries in this study had Jurkat cell RNA spiked in. The sequenced sample was naive CD8+ T cells from blood, with Jurkat cell RNA spiked in. The subset is: FACS-sorted CD8+CD4-CCR7+CD45RA+ naive T cells. DNA of the CDR3: TGTGCCAGCAGCTGTTACGGACAGTCCAGAGAATGCGACGAGCAGTACTTC. This gives the protein CASSCYGQSRECDEQYF.